Reported below is one T cell receptor beta chain. Its cognate antigen is unknown. This sample was included in a study of type 1 regulatory T cells. Study as a whole: This in vitro CD4 product, T-allo10, is enriched for Tr1 cells and alloantigen-specific.

V was pared by 3 bases and J by 14 bases, with 15 bases between. CDR1 is SGDLS, CDR2 YYNGEE, per germline. The CDR3 contains 12 residues. Each CDR3 protein is one row after TCRdb ran MiXCR on the reads. This sample has about 42,000 distinct CDR3 sequences, with about 12% found just once. The material sequenced was cultured non-Tr1 T cells, either the whole culture or a sorted T cell fraction (not recorded which). V gene TRBV9 combines with J gene TRBJ1-5, with D uncertain. This receptor was obtained from a human donor in good health. This CDR3 is CASSGVGQDEHF. CDR3 coding DNA: TGTGCCAGCAGCGGCGTTGGGCAGGATGAGCATTTT.